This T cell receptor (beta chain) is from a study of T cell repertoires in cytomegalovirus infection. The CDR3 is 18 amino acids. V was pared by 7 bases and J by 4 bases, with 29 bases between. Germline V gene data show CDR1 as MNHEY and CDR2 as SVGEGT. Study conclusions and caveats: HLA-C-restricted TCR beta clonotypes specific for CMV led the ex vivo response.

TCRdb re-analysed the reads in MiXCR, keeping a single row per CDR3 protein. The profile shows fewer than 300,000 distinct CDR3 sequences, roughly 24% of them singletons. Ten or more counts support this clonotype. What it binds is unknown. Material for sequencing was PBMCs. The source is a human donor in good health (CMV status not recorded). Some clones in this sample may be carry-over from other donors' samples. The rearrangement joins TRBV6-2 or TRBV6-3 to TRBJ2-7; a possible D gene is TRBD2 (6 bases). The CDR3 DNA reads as TGTGCCAGCAATACATACGGGGGAGTCGGCCGGGAACGTTACGAGCAGTACTTC. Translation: CASNTYGGVGRERYEQYF.